This T cell receptor beta chain stems from a study of blood T cell repertoires in COVID-19 (dated by TCRdb to 2018 to 2020). Regarding the research as a whole: Samples covering the acute and convalescent phases of COVID-19 were provided by collaborators in the United States, Italy and Spain. The repertoires were released in a freely available public database meant as a resource for research on the immune response to SARS-CoV-2. Samples came from the ongoing ImmuneRACE study (first 160 participants) plus 1,254 subjects from 6 global collaborators. Sample metadata almost always included a de-identified subject ID, COVID-19 status, age in years and sex. The prospective study material was composed of cDNA or gDNA derived from T cells, B-cell-depleted T cells, or PBMCs. The dataset comprised deeply sampled blood TCRbeta repertoires from subjects exposed to, actively infected with, or recovered from COVID-19. HLA class I and class II types, where available, came from metadata supplied by the sample provider rather than from assay-based typing.

Overall study outcomes, separate from this receptor: The amount of clinical and demographic metadata varied by source and participant and was provided uncurated.

On this clone: No cognate antigen has been identified for it. The input lacks base qualities; no much larger clone sits a single base away.

Whole blood was collected in K2EDTA tubes by collaborating institutions according to the institutions' own protocols. For TCRbeta analysis, collaborators shipped samples in one of three forms: frozen whole blood, isolated PBMCs, or DNA extracted from either of those sample types. Spanning cysteine to phenylalanine, the CDR3 consists of 17 amino acids. Just the 51-base CDR3 DNA is kept, in frame starting at base 1. CDR1 and CDR2 are drawn from the germline V gene (reference sequence): LNHDA, SQIVND. The trim is 3 bases for V and 3 bases for J, with a gap of 18 bases between the germline ends. TCRbeta CDR3 regions were amplified from genomic DNA using the immunoSEQ Assay, a bias-controlled multiplex PCR. The authors' analysis ran thus. The number of nucleated cells in each sample was estimated from the amplification of reference gene primers within the assay. To quantify the absolute abundance of each unique TCRbeta CDR3 rearrangement, sequence reads were collapsed and filtered. For each sample, productive Simpson clonality was calculated as the square root of Simpson's diversity index across productive rearrangements. As stored in TCRdb, this immuneACCESS dataset retains in-frame rearrangements with V and J assigned. A fraction of the clones does not appear; measured against another copy, unresolved V genes explain less than half of the discrepancy, and the remainder lacks a known reason. V, J and clone size are those of that table, while D and trimming were read from the DNA. The sample includes tens of thousands of clones, with around three quarters observed a single time. The ten largest clones add up to roughly 4.2% of the sample.

The specimen sequenced was peripheral blood. The receptor was derived from a woman between 45 and 60 years old with acute or convalescent COVID-19. The chain couples TRBV19 to TRBJ1-3, with a tentative D gene TRBD1 over 5 matching bases. The CDR3 protein sequence reads: CASSIGTRSVVGNTIYF. In nucleotides, the sequence is TGTGCCAGTAGTATCGGGACTCGCTCAGTCGTTGGAAACACCATATATTTT.